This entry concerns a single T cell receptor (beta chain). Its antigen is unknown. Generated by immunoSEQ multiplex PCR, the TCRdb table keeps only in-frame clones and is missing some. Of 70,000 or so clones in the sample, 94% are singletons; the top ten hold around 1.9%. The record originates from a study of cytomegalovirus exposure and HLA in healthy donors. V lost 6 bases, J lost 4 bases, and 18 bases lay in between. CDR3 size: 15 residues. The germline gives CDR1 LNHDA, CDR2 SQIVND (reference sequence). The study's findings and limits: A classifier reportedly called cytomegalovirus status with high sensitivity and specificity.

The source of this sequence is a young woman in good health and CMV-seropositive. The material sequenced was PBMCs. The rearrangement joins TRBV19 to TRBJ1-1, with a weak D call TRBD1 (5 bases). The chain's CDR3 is CASRPRTTGGTEAFF. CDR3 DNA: TGTGCCAGTAGACCTCGGACCACCGGGGGCACTGAAGCTTTCTTT.